The clone carrying this T cell receptor (beta chain) has only a few counts. This CDR3 has 16 amino acids. Germline values: CDR1 SGHVS, CDR2 FNYEAQ. The ends were cut back, 1 base at V and 3 bases at J, with 12 bases in the middle. The sample originates from a study of patients and donors after allogeneic stem cell transplantation. Each CDR3 protein is one row after TCRdb ran MiXCR on the RT-PCR reads. The data hold roughly 960,000 distinct CDR3 sequences, with roughly 18% observed a single time. Sequencing input: blood, either unsorted or a sorted T cell fraction (not recorded which). This receptor was taken from a human donor who was either an allogeneic HSCT recipient or a stem cell or donor lymphocyte infusion donor (not recorded which). It is not recorded whose cells these are; they may come from a transplant donor. This chain connects TRBV7-6 to TRBJ1-4; the D gene is possibly TRBD1 (5 bases). CDR3 bases: TGTGCCAGCAGCTTAGTCGGGGGTGCGGCTAATGAAAAACTGTTTTTT. Amino acid sequence: CASSLVGGAANEKLFF.